This T cell receptor (beta chain) derives from a study of spatial heterogeneity in lung cancer. Study-wide background: Alpha-chain sequences were detected in numbers that were consistently lower than beta-chain sequences.

This clonotype was picked up a small number of times. Its antigen is not identified. Between the trimmed V and J ends, which lost 2 bases and 6 bases, there was a span of 10 bases. Germline CDR1 and CDR2: GTSNPN and SVGIG (reference sequence). This CDR3 contains 12 residues. Study-wide results and limits: Compared with follow-up, resection was when ubiquitous expanded tumor TCRs appeared in blood more.

Time point indicated: sample taken at primary tumor resection. No cell sorting; template was whole RNA from tumor, lung tissue or PBMC. The approximately 72 donors had untreated early-stage non-small cell lung cancer. Every TCR cDNA molecule bore its own unique molecular identifier. One entry per CDR3 protein, called by TCRdb with MiXCR from the 5' RACE reads. The data hold some 28,000 distinct CDR3 sequences, with 7.5% to 9.5% observed a single time. The chain uses TRBV30 and TRBJ2-5, with D unresolved. Here the sequenced sample was PBMCs, taken at surgery. The sequence was collected from a female donor with early-stage non-small cell lung cancer. DNA for the CDR3: TGTGCCTGGAGTTCTAGTACGAAGACCCAGTACTTC. Its translation is CAWSSSTKTQYF.